This TCR beta chain was captured in a study of a mutant IDH1 vaccine in newly diagnosed glioma (TCRdb year 2021). Study-wide context: Vaccination began 4-6 weeks after radiotherapy alone, or alongside temozolomide cycles in the chemotherapy-containing groups. Of the roughly 30 treated patients, approximately 60% were male and about 40% were female, and the mean age was approximately 40 years. Before enrollment, most patients had been given radiochemotherapy with temozolomide as standard therapy, while the rest had received either radiotherapy alone or temozolomide alone. Visit V12 was the week-35 safety follow-up and visit V13 was the week-47 end of study. Peripheral blood was drawn at six visits: V03 (baseline), V05, V07, V10, V12 and V13. Longitudinal TCRB deep sequencing was done for roughly 23 treated patients, wherever samples were available for exploratory analyses.

Study-wide findings and limitations: The authors stated that sample limitations prevented analyses of patient blood samples from being reproduced. Immune responses induced by the vaccine were seen in around 93% of patients across multiple MHC alleles. PBMC samples for TCRB deep sequencing were selected based on availability. Changes in the top peripheral T cell clonotypes picked up by TCRB sequencing did not appear to be linked to pseudoprogression.

Sample time point, as interpreted from the label and publication: week 47, end of study. Every vaccine dose consisted of 300 ug of a 20-mer mutant IDH1 peptide in Montanide, administered subcutaneously together with topical imiquimod. Patients received eight vaccinations in weeks 1, 3, 5, 7, 11, 15, 19 and 23, corresponding to visits V03 through V10. The donors had newly diagnosed IDH1-mutant astrocytomas of WHO grade 3 or 4 that showed loss of nuclear ATRX. The samples were drawn from NOA16, a multicentre, single-arm, open-label phase I trial in Germany that tested a mutant IDH1 peptide vaccine in humans for the first time. Genomic DNA for TCRB sequencing was isolated from EDTA blood with the DNeasy Blood and Tissue Kit. Concerning this clone itself: The target of this receptor is not known. No base qualities exist here, and no much larger clone lies one base off it.

To prepare the library, the immunoSEQ multiplex PCR assay was applied. The hsTCRB Kit was used according to the manufacturer's protocol to amplify rearranged TCR beta chain sequences. Sequencing of TCRB libraries was carried out on an Illumina MiSeq. As for the authors' bioinformatics: The proprietary platform of the kit vendor was used for demultiplexing, trimming and gene mapping. In its TCRdb copy, this immuneACCESS table keeps in-frame sequences only and misses some clones. Where compared with another copy, unresolved V genes explain less than half of these, and the others have no known cause. V and J calls and clone size are given by that table; D and trimming were obtained from the DNA. A total of about 54,000 clones appear in this sample, roughly 87% of them only once. The ten top clones hold more than 3% of the sample. A distance of 15 bases separates the germline ends of V and J, which lose 7 bases and 7 bases respectively. From the cysteine through the phenylalanine, the CDR3 covers 13 amino acids. Solely the CDR3 DNA is kept, with 39 bases framed from the first base. CDR1 and CDR2, looked up from the germline V gene (reference sequence), are LNHDA and SQIVND.

The chain couples TRBV19 to TRBJ2-3, with TRBD2 as a weak D call on 7 bases. Sequencing used PBMCs, obtained from a glioma patient whose treatment included an IDH1 peptide vaccine. The sequence was collected from a woman between 45 and 65 years old with glioma. In nucleotides, the sequence is TGTGCCAGTAAAGTCCGGGGGGCGAATACGCAGTATTTT. Its protein product is CASKVRGANTQYF.